The 31 T cell receptor beta chains presented below share a single source sample, sequenced in a study of cytomegalovirus exposure and HLA in healthy donors. PCR used 60 Vbeta primers and 13 Jbeta primers. Some clones are missing from TCRdb's copy, which holds only in-frame ones; the method was immunoSEQ multiplex PCR. The table shows approximately 190,000 clones, with 78% occurring only once. Sequenced input: PBMCs. These receptors were obtained from a woman aged 25 to 39 in good health and CMV-seropositive.

This clone was observed a single time. The chain couples TRBV6-5 to TRBJ2-3, with TRBD2 matching over 11 bases. With 6 bases clipped from V and 3 bases from J, the junction kept 5 bases outside the gene matches. The CDR3 contains 15 residues. CDR1 and CDR2 (germline): MNHEY, SVGAGI. CDR3 bases: TGTGCCAGCAGGTTAGCGGGAGGGCCGACAGATACGCAGTATTTT. As protein: CASRLAGGPTDTQYF.

The gene calls are TRBV29-1 and TRBJ2-1; 9 nucleotides align to TRBD2. The CDR3 is made up of 15 amino acids. V shed 2 bases, J shed 4 bases, and the junction held 6 bases outside the gene matches. Germline V gene sequence: CDR1 SQVTM, CDR2 ANQGSEA. DNA for the CDR3: TGCAGCGTTGAACGGCTAGCGGGGACATACAATGAGCAGTTCTTC. This codes for CSVERLAGTYNEQFF.

The CDR3 DNA sequence: TGTGCCAGTAGATGGGGACAGGGACTAACTGAAGCTTTCTTT. It codes for CASRWGQGLTEAFF. This chain links TRBV19 with TRBJ1-1, with 9 bases lining up with TRBD1. J lost 5 bases, V lost 6 bases, and 7 bases had no gene match. CDR1 is LNHDA, CDR2 SQIVND, per germline (reference sequence). The CDR3 totals 14 residues.

To note about this clone: Germline and junction disagree at one end, which may indicate a read error. The same CDR3 is also encoded by other DNA sequences in this sample. The chain links TRBV13 to TRBJ2-5; D might be TRBD1 or TRBD2, each matching 6 bases. CDR3 length: 13 residues. Per germline, CDR1 PRHDT and CDR2 FYEKMQ (reference sequence). In DNA, the CDR3 is TGTGCCAGCAGCCTAGGGGGAGGAGAGACCCAGTACTTC. It yields the protein CASSLGGGETQYF. Full variable domain (outside the CDR3, taken from reference TRBV13 and TRBJ2-5): AAGVIQSPRHLIKEKRETATLKCYPIPRHDTVYWYQQGPGQDPQFLISFYEKMQSDKGSIPDRFSAQQFSDYHSELNMSSLELGDSALYFCASSLGGGETQYFGPGTRLLVL.

This chain joins TRBV5-1 and TRBJ2-2, with a tentative D call TRBD2 (5 bases). The ends were cut back, 6 bases at V and 2 bases at J, with 11 bases in the middle. The CDR3 is 14 amino acids. Germline V gene lookup returns CDR1 SGHRS and CDR2 YFSETQ. The CDR3 spells CASTRTGNTGELFF. The CDR3 nucleotides read TGCGCCAGCACACGGACTGGAAACACCGGGGAGCTGTTTTTT. Variable domain in full (rest from reference TRBV5-1 and TRBJ2-2): KAGVTQTPRYLIKTRGQQVTLSCSPISGHRSVSWYQQTPGQGLQFLFEYFSETQRNKGNFPGRFSGRQFSNSRSEMNVSTLELGDSALYLCASTRTGNTGELFFGEGSRLTVL.

V gene TRBV4-1 combines with J gene TRBJ2-7, with 9 bases lining up with TRBD1. The CDR3 is 19 residues long. The V gene's germline CDR1 is MGHRA and CDR2 YSYEKL. The V gene end was trimmed by 0 bases and the J gene end by 4 bases; junction bases not matched to a gene: 16. The CDR3 region has the DNA TGCGCCAGCAGCCAAGATCGGAGGACAGGGGATGGGTTAGGGTACGAGCAGTACTTC. It codes for CASSQDRRTGDGLGYEQYF.

Here the CDR3 reads CASRPQGGYTEAFF. The CDR3 region has the DNA TGTGCCAGCAGGCCACAGGGAGGGTACACTGAAGCTTTCTTT. The chain is built from TRBV6-5 and TRBJ1-1; maybe TRBD1 (6 bases). This CDR3 has 14 residues. Trimming pared 6 bases from V and 3 bases from J, leaving 14 bases between. Per the germline V gene, CDR1 is MNHEY and CDR2 is SVGAGI.

There are a few counts of this clone. Different DNA sequences within this sample yield the same CDR3. The V call is TRBV7-2, the J call TRBJ2-7; D remains ambiguous. The CDR3 contains 14 residues. Germline values: CDR1 SGHTA, CDR2 FQGNSA. Trimming pared 1 base from V and 1 base from J, leaving 8 bases between. CDR3 sequence reads: CASSLGPGSYEQYF. CDR3 DNA sequence: TGTGCCAGCAGCTTAGGACCCGGGTCCTACGAGCAGTACTTC.

The chain links TRBV28 to TRBJ1-2; D might be TRBD1 (5 bases). With 6 bases removed from V and 9 bases from J, the gap between germline ends came to 26 bases. From germline, CDR1 is MDHEN and CDR2 SYDVKM. The CDR3 has 16 residues. CDR3 DNA sequence: TGTGCCAGCAGCCCCCCGGGGGGGGGAGGTGGGAAAAGCTACACCTTC. Its translation: CASSPPGGGGGKSYTF.

V usage is TRBV28 and J usage is TRBJ2-1; 9 bases map to TRBD1. The trim removed 2 bases at V and 15 bases at J, leaving 8 bases unmatched. CDR3 length equals 13 residues. Germline assignment: CDR1 MDHEN and CDR2 SYDVKM. The CDR3 sequence: CASSLGTGSLRFF. The CDR3 DNA is TGTGCCAGCAGTTTAGGGACAGGGTCCTTGCGGTTCTTC.

The chain combines TRBV7-6 with TRBJ1-5; the D gene is possibly TRBD1 (6 bases). The CDR3 contains 16 residues. The germline V gene has CDR1 SGHVS and CDR2 FNYEAQ. V was cut by 1 base and J by 5 bases, with 15 bases left in between. The CDR3 loop is CASSLGQQGTHQPQHF. Written as DNA, the CDR3 is TGTGCCAGCAGCTTAGGGCAACAGGGCACCCATCAGCCCCAGCATTTT. Full variable domain (missing parts from reference TRBV7-6 and TRBJ1-5): GAGVSQSPRYKVTKRGQDVALRCDPISGHVSLYWYRQALGQGPEFLTYFNYEAQQDKSGLPNDRFSAERPEGSISTLTIQRTEQRDSAMYRCASSLGQQGTHQPQHFGDGTRLSIL.

This chain uses TRBV25-1 with TRBJ1-4, with TRBD1 as a possible D gene (6 bases). CDR1 and CDR2 (germline): MGHDK, SYGVNS. V shed 9 bases and J shed 5 bases, with 16 bases lying between them. The CDR3 sequence is 14 residues long. CDR3 DNA sequence: TGTGCCAGTGGAGCGGACAGTCCCAATGAAAAACTGTTTTTT. It specifies CASGADSPNEKLFF.

V and J are TRBV19 and TRBJ2-6; no definite D call. Germline assignment: CDR1 LNHDA and CDR2 SQIVND (reference sequence). Trimming stripped 7 bases from V and 0 bases from J, with 7 bases between. The CDR3 has 14 residues. The CDR3 loop reads CASTPVSGANVLTF. The CDR3 bases are TGTGCCAGTACCCCGGTCTCTGGGGCCAACGTCCTGACTTTC. Full variable domain (outside the CDR3, taken from reference TRBV19 and TRBJ2-6): DGGITQSPKYLFRKEGQNVTLSCEQNLNHDAMYWYRQDPGQGLRLIYYSQIVNDFQKGDIAEGYSVSREKKESFPLTVTSAQKNPTAFYLCASTPVSGANVLTFGAGSRLTVL.

The chain couples TRBV5-1 to TRBJ2-3; D possibly corresponds to TRBD1 (6 bases). Trimming left V 3 bases short and J 4 bases short, with 15 bases between. Germline values: CDR1 SGHRS, CDR2 YFSETQ. This CDR3 comprises 15 residues. DNA of the CDR3: TGCGCCAGCAGCTCCAACAGGGATCCCGCAGATACGCAGTATTTT. Translating gives CASSSNRDPADTQYF. Drawing the rest from reference TRBV5-1 and TRBJ2-3, the complete variable domain is KAGVTQTPRYLIKTRGQQVTLSCSPISGHRSVSWYQQTPGQGLQFLFEYFSETQRNKGNFPGRFSGRQFSNSRSEMNVSTLELGDSALYLCASSSNRDPADTQYFGPGTRLTVL.

The chain is built from TRBV27 and TRBJ1-1; no reliable D call. This CDR3 region has 14 residues. Germline CDR1 is MNHEY and CDR2 is SMNVEV (reference sequence). V lost 3 bases and J 1 base, leaving 9 bases between the germline ends. The CDR3 bases are TGTGCCAGCAGTTTCACTTCCTCGAACACTGAAGCTTTCTTT. Translated: CASSFTSSNTEAFF.

This clone was found a few times. The sample contains more than one DNA sequence encoding this CDR3. The rearrangement uses TRBV19 and TRBJ1-1; D not resolved. V lost 5 bases and J 1 base, leaving 8 bases between the germline ends. The CDR3 loop spans 13 amino acids. Germline CDR1 and CDR2: LNHDA and SQIVND (reference sequence). The CDR3 protein is CASSPGWNTEAFF. CDR3 in DNA: TGTGCCAGTAGTCCCGGTTGGAACACTGAAGCTTTCTTT. Looking up the rest from reference TRBV19 and TRBJ1-1 gives the full variable domain: DGGITQSPKYLFRKEGQNVTLSCEQNLNHDAMYWYRQDPGQGLRLIYYSQIVNDFQKGDIAEGYSVSREKKESFPLTVTSAQKNPTAFYLCASSPGWNTEAFFGQGTRLTVV.

The chain carries TRBV6-6 and TRBJ2-7; D may be TRBD1 (5 bases). CDR1 and CDR2 from the germline V gene are MNHNY and SVGAGI (reference sequence). Trimming cost V 2 bases and J 2 bases, with 13 bases left between them. This CDR3 comprises 15 residues. CDR3 bases: TGTGCCAGCAGTTACGAACCCGCAGGGCCCTACGAGCAGTACTTC. This gives the protein CASSYEPAGPYEQYF.

The chain couples TRBV7-2 to TRBJ1-6; 8 positions match TRBD1. The germline gives CDR1 SGHTA, CDR2 FQGNSA. This CDR3 has 14 residues. The V gene end was trimmed by 1 base and the J gene end by 13 bases; junction bases not matched to a gene: 6. The CDR3 sequence is CASSLGWTGRPLHF. The DNA for the CDR3 is TGTGCCAGCAGCTTAGGGTGGACAGGGCGGCCCCTCCACTTT.

This chain uses TRBV28 with TRBJ2-3, with 10 bases fitting TRBD2. Trimming at V came to 7 bases and at J to 2 bases, leaving 6 bases not matched to a gene. CDR1 is MDHEN, CDR2 SYDVKM, per germline. This CDR3 is built from 15 residues. CDR3 DNA: TGTGCCAGCACCTCACTAGCGGGGTCCACAGATACGCAGTATTTT. Translated, it gives CASTSLAGSTDTQYF.

V is TRBV4-3 and J is TRBJ2-1; D unclear. The V and J ends lost 0 bases and 8 bases respectively, with 14 bases between them. CDR3 length: 15 amino acids. Germline V gives CDR1 LGHNA, CDR2 YSLEER. As DNA, the CDR3 is TGCGCCAGCAGCCAAGACTTCGGAGCGCCGGATGAGCAGTTCTTC. The encoded protein is CASSQDFGAPDEQFF.

This chain connects TRBV7-9 to TRBJ2-2; no reliable D call. There are 13 residues in the CDR3. V was cut by 1 base and J by 5 bases, with 5 bases left in between. Germline V gives CDR1 SEHNR, CDR2 FQNEAQ (reference sequence). This CDR3 reads CASSLGSTGELFF. The DNA for the CDR3 is TGTGCCAGCAGCTTAGGGAGTACCGGGGAGCTGTTTTTT.

V is TRBV19 and J is TRBJ2-7; 8 bases fit TRBD1. Looked up from germline, CDR1 is LNHDA and CDR2 is SQIVND (reference sequence). With 5 bases clipped from V and 5 bases from J, the junction kept 5 bases outside the gene matches. CDR3 length equals 13 residues. The CDR3: CASSPQGAHEQYF. The CDR3 DNA reads as TGTGCCAGTAGTCCTCAGGGGGCACACGAGCAGTACTTC.

The chain joins TRBV19 to TRBJ2-7; 7 nucleotides line up with TRBD1. After removal of 6 bases from V and 1 base from J, the junction contained 9 bases not matched to a gene. In germline, CDR1 is LNHDA, CDR2 SQIVND (reference sequence). This CDR3 is 15 amino acids long. The CDR3 nucleotides are TGTGCCAGTAGGATGTCCGGGACAGTTTCCTACGAGCAGTACTTC. Amino acids: CASRMSGTVSYEQYF.

The V call is TRBV19, the J call TRBJ2-7; TRBD1 aligns across 10 bases. J was trimmed by 7 bases and V by 4 bases; bases with no gene match: 13. The length of the CDR3 is 16 residues. The V gene's germline CDR1 is LNHDA and CDR2 SQIVND (reference sequence). In nucleotides, the CDR3 is TGTGCCAGTAGTAGGGGGCTGTGGACAGGGGGACATGAGCAGTACTTC. Translated, it gives CASSRGLWTGGHEQYF.

This chain links TRBV5-6 with TRBJ2-3, with D perhaps matching TRBD2 (6 bases). Germline lookup yields CDR1 SGHDT and CDR2 YYEEEE. V was trimmed by 4 bases and J by 4 bases, leaving 7 bases between them. CDR3 length: 12 residues. The CDR3 here is CASSGDSDTQYF. CDR3 DNA sequence: TGTGCCAGCAGCGGGGACTCAGATACGCAGTATTTT.

This rearrangement joins TRBV10-3 to TRBJ2-3, with 12 positions matching TRBD2. J gave up 4 bases and V 4 bases, and 6 bases lay outside the gene matches. The CDR3 is made up of 16 amino acids. From germline, CDR1 is ENHRY and CDR2 SYGVKD. The CDR3 bases are TGTGCCATCAGTGCGACGACTAGCGGGGGAGCAGATACGCAGTATTTT. Its protein product is CAISATTSGGADTQYF.

The chain carries TRBV30 and TRBJ1-2, with TRBD1 matching over 8 bases. Germline CDR1 GTSNPN, CDR2 SVGIG (reference sequence). Unmatched junction bases numbered 6, after V lost 2 bases and J lost 7 bases. The length of the CDR3 is 13 residues. CDR3 residues: CAWSPKTGAGYTF. CDR3 DNA sequence: TGTGCCTGGAGTCCGAAGACAGGGGCTGGCTACACCTTC.

The gene calls are TRBV5-4 and TRBJ2-1; TRBD1 matches at 10 bases. The germline V gene encodes CDR1 SGHNT and CDR2 YYREEE (reference sequence). This CDR3 has 15 residues. The V and J ends lost 3 bases and 5 bases, in that order; junction bases with no gene match: 5. In DNA, the CDR3 is TGTGCCAGCAGCTCTCCGGGACAGGGGAACAATGAGCAGTTCTTC. As protein: CASSSPGQGNNEQFF. The complete variable domain, with remaining parts taken from reference TRBV5-4 and TRBJ2-1, reads ETGVTQSPTHLIKTRGQQVTLRCSSQSGHNTVSWYQQALGQGPQFIFQYYREEENGRGNFPPRFSGLQFPNYSSELNVNALELDDSALYLCASSSPGQGNNEQFFGPGTRLTVL.

In this sample, this clone turned up a few times. The CDR3 DNA is TGTGCTAGTGGTTTATGGTACAGGGAAAACGGCTACACCTTC. This encodes CASGLWYRENGYTF. The gene calls are TRBV12-5 and TRBJ1-2; D may be TRBD1 (6 bases). Germline V gene sequence: CDR1 LGHNT, CDR2 FRNRAP. The ends were cut back, 3 bases at V and 8 bases at J, with 16 bases in the middle. This CDR3 is 14 amino acids long.

This clone appeared a few times. V usage is TRBV6-5 and J usage is TRBJ1-6; D remains ambiguous. This CDR3 has 15 amino acids. Germline V gene lookup returns CDR1 MNHEY and CDR2 SVGAGI. Between the trimmed V and J ends, which lost 7 bases and 9 bases, there was a span of 19 bases. CDR3 sequence reads: CASTPGFAGGSPLHF. DNA of the CDR3: TGTGCCAGCACCCCCGGGTTTGCTGGTGGTTCACCCCTCCACTTT.

CDR3 in DNA: TGTGCCATCAGTGAGTCAGGGACAGGGGGCTACGAGCAGTACTTC. Its protein is CAISESGTGGYEQYF. The V and J genes are TRBV10-3 and TRBJ2-7; 11 bases are shared with TRBD1. CDR1 is ENHRY and CDR2 is SYGVKD in the germline V gene. V lost 0 bases and J lost 3; bases outside the gene matches: 1. This CDR3 contains 15 residues.